Described below is a single TCR beta chain sequence and its context. The CDR3 sequence is 15 residues long. Germline V gene lookup returns CDR1 LNHDA and CDR2 SQIVND (reference sequence). The junction had 8 bases not matched to a gene; V was cut back by 4 bases and J by 4 bases. This sample was taken from a study of blood T cell repertoires in COVID-19. Study in general: The United States, Italy and Spain supplied acute and convalescent COVID-19 samples. From T cells, B-cell-depleted T cells, or PBMCs came the material, which was cDNA or gDNA.

Per the authors' pipeline: Amplifying reference gene primers gave estimates of nucleated cell counts. TCRdb keeps only in-frame clones here, not all; method: immunoSEQ multiplex PCR. The V and J calls and clone size were taken over from that table, and D and trimming were inferred from the DNA. Of roughly 280,000 clones listed, approximately 86% were seen once; the top ten hold about 8.6%. The source material was peripheral blood. The chain uses TRBV19 and TRBJ1-2, with 8 bases that match TRBD1. The receptor was isolated from a man aged 35 to 55 with active or convalescent COVID-19. CDR3 region: CASSRGQAKIYGYTF. As DNA, the CDR3 is TGTGCCAGTAGTAGGGGACAGGCTAAGATCTATGGCTACACCTTC.